This T cell receptor (beta chain) was retrieved from a study of cytomegalovirus exposure and HLA in healthy donors. Study as a whole: In a later analysis, the roughly 130 validation repertoires were reported to have used the same platform as the roughly 730 first-cohort repertoires. Study-wide results and limits: Rarity characterized most TCR sequences, yet some public TCRs appeared in many donors. TCR beta chains numbering more than 150 were designated cytomegalovirus-associated.

Donors came from a validation cohort of over a hundred subjects, distinct from the first 666-subject cohort. Notes on this clone: The antigen remains unidentified.

Sequenced by immunoSEQ multiplex PCR; TCRdb stores in-frame clones only, minus some. The data show some 180,000 clones, roughly 86% seen once. The CDR3 consists of 13 residues. Germline CDR1 and CDR2: SNHLY and FYNNEI. With 3 bases removed from V and 1 base from J, the gap between germline ends came to 7 bases. The clonotype comes from a man aged 25-40 years in good health and CMV-seropositive. Sequencing was done on a sample of PBMCs. The chain uses TRBV2 and TRBJ2-7; no reliable D call. Here the CDR3 DNA reads TGTGCCAGCAGTGACTTCCTATCCTACGAGCAGTACTTC. It specifies CASSDFLSYEQYF.